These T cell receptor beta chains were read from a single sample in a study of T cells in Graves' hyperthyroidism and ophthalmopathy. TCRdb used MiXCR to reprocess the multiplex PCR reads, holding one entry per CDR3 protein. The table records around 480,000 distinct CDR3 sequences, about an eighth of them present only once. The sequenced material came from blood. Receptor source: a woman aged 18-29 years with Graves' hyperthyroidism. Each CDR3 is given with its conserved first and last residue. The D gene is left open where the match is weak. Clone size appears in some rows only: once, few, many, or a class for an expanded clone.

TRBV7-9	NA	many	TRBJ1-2	TGTGCCAGCAGCTTAGATTTCGCCCTCTATGGCTACACCTTC	CASSLDFALYGYTF
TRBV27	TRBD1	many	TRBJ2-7	TGTGCCAGCAGCTGGGTCCGGGCAGGGGGCATCGAGCAGTACTTC	CASSWVRAGGIEQYF
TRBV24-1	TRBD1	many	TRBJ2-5	TGTGCCACCACCGGGACAGGAAAAGAGACCCAGTACTTC	CATTGTGKETQYF
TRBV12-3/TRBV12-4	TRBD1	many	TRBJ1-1	TGTGCCAGCAGTCAGATCGAAAAGACAGGGGAAGCTTTCTTT	CASSQIEKTGEAFF
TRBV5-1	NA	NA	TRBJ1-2	TGCGCCAGCACCCTTATAGACGGAGTCTATGGCTACACCTTC	CASTLIDGVYGYTF
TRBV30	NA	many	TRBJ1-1	TGTGCCTGGGGGACATGGACTGAAGCTTTCTTT	CAWGTWTEAFF
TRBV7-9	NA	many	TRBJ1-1	TGTGCCAGCAGCTTAGCGTTGACAGACTTTAATGAAGCTTTCTTT	CASSLALTDFNEAFF
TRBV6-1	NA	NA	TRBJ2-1	TGTGCCAGCGGTCCCCGATTGGAGCAGTTCTTC	CASGPRLEQFF
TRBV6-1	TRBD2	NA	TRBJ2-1	TGTCCAAGCATGACGGGACTAGCGGGATGGGCCTACAATGAGCAGTTCTTC	CPSMTGLAGWAYNEQFF
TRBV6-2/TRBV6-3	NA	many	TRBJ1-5	TGTGCCAGCAGGTTCGACTCTAGCAATCAGCCCCAGCATTTT	CASRFDSSNQPQHF
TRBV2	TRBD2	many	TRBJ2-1	TGTGCCAGCAGGAGGACTAGCGGGAGCTACAATGAGCAGTTCTTC	CASRRTSGSYNEQFF
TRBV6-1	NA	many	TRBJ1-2	TGTGCCAGCACCAGCTGGCACAAAGCTAACTATGGCTACACCTTC	CASTSWHKANYGYTF
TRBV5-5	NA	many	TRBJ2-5	TGTGCCAGCAGCTTGCGGGGTGGCAAGCCGAAAGAGACCCAGTACTTC	CASSLRGGKPKETQYF